Below are 25 T cell receptor beta chains sequenced from a single sample in a study of beta chain features in type 1 diabetes. Points from the study as a whole: Among all four CD4+ subsets, Type 1 diabetes patients had TCRB CDR3s that were moderately but significantly shorter.

Their cognate antigens are unknown. Reverse transcribing all isolated RNA meant expressed TCRB transcripts were sequenced. Profiled with immunoSEQ multiplex PCR; TCRdb holds only in-frame clones, not every one. The sample comprises some 280,000 clones, more than 13% of which are singletons, and 0.015% to 0.02% rests with the top ten. The specimen sequenced was naive CD4+ T cells from blood. The source of these receptors is a man aged 25-40 years with type 1 diabetes.

This clone turned up a few times. The genes are TRBV20-1 and TRBJ1-5, with D maybe TRBD1 (5 bases). V was cut by 5 bases and J by 7 bases, with 6 bases left in between. From germline, CDR1 is DFQATT and CDR2 SNEGSKA (reference sequence). CDR3 length: 10 amino acids. CDR3 coding DNA: TGCAGTGCTGGGGGGCAGCCCCAGCATTTT. Its translation is CSAGGQPQHF.

This clone was recorded a few times. This chain uses TRBV5-4 with TRBJ2-1; the match to TRBD2 covers 7 bases. Germline trimming cut 0 bases from V and 7 bases from J; bases unmatched to any gene: 10. The CDR3 length is 16 residues. Germline V gene lookup returns CDR1 SGHNT and CDR2 YYREEE (reference sequence). CDR3 region: CASSLGSLLASNEQFF. CDR3 bases: TGTGCCAGCAGCTTGGGAAGTTTACTAGCGAGTAATGAGCAGTTCTTC.

This chain uses TRBV28 with TRBJ1-2; 9 bases are a match to TRBD1. CDR3 length: 14 amino acids. Germline V gene data show CDR1 as MDHEN and CDR2 as SYDVKM. V lost 3 bases to trimming and J lost 8 bases; unmatched junction nucleotides: 7. Written as DNA, the CDR3 is TGTGCCAGCAGTTTCCCCACAGGGGGCCAAGGCTACACCTTC. It translates to CASSFPTGGQGYTF.

This clone turned up a few times. The V gene is TRBV9, the J gene TRBJ1-2; no definite D call. The CDR3 has 13 amino acids. Germline V gene sequence: CDR1 SGDLS, CDR2 YYNGEE. V was shortened by 2 bases and J by 4 bases, with 9 bases between the two germline ends. CDR3 protein: CASSVDGLYGYTF. CDR3 sequence (DNA): TGTGCCAGCAGCGTTGATGGCCTCTATGGCTACACCTTC.

The sample holds a few counts of this clone. In nucleotides, the CDR3 is TGTGCCAGCAGCGTTCCGGGGGGCGATGAGCAGTTCTTC. This translates into CASSVPGGDEQFF. The V call is TRBV9, the J call TRBJ2-1; D possibly corresponds to TRBD2 (7 bases). Germline V gene sequence: CDR1 SGDLS, CDR2 YYNGEE. V was pared by 2 bases and J by 8 bases, with 11 bases between. The CDR3 is made up of 13 amino acids.

In its sample, this clone was seen a few times. CDR3 amino acids: CATYLGQGYGYTF. The CDR3 DNA reads as TGTGCCACCTATCTGGGGCAAGGCTATGGCTACACCTTC. This sequence joins TRBV28 and TRBJ1-2; D may be TRBD1 (5 bases). The CDR3 sequence is 13 residues long. Deletions cut 10 bases from V and 4 bases from J, with 16 bases between. The germline V gene encodes CDR1 MDHEN and CDR2 SYDVKM.

The sample holds a few counts of this clone. The sample carries other DNA sequences with the same CDR3. This sequence joins TRBV28 and TRBJ2-3; weak D call: TRBD2 (5 bases). V shed 5 bases and J shed 1 base, with 7 bases lying between them. Germline assignment: CDR1 MDHEN and CDR2 SYDVKM. CDR3 length equals 13 residues. CDR3 DNA sequence: TGTGCCAGCAGTACCGGGGGCACAGATACGCAGTATTTT. It codes for CASSTGGTDTQYF.

This rearrangement joins TRBV6-6 to TRBJ2-7, with TRBD2 identical over 7 bases. CDR1 and CDR2 from the germline V gene are MNHNY and SVGAGI (reference sequence). This CDR3 has 15 residues. V gave up 2 bases and J gave up 4 bases; unmatched junction bases: 8. The CDR3 protein is CASSYGRGPVYEQYF. DNA for the CDR3: TGTGCCAGCAGTTACGGGAGGGGCCCGGTTTACGAGCAGTACTTC.

The chain uses TRBV15 and TRBJ2-6; perhaps TRBD1 as D (5 bases). V was pared by 6 bases and J by 0 bases, with 9 bases between. The germline V gene has CDR1 LNHNV and CDR2 YYDKDF (reference sequence). The CDR3 contains 15 residues. CDR3 loop: CATSPQGSGANVLTF. DNA for the CDR3: TGTGCCACCAGTCCTCAGGGCTCTGGGGCCAACGTCCTGACTTTC.

V and J are TRBV7-9 and TRBJ2-3, with D possibly matching TRBD1 (7 bases). The CDR3 totals 13 residues. CDR1 is SEHNR, CDR2 FQNEAQ, per germline (reference sequence). Trimming took off 6 bases at V and 5 bases at J, with 12 bases between the two ends. The CDR3 here is CASRFQGGDTQYF. The CDR3 coding sequence is TGTGCCAGCAGATTCCAGGGGGGAGATACGCAGTATTTT.

The chain uses TRBV5-1 and TRBJ1-4, with TRBD1 identical over 7 bases. Per the germline V gene, CDR1 is SGHRS and CDR2 is YFSETQ. The CDR3 runs 14 residues. V lost 3 bases to trimming and J lost 8 bases; unmatched junction nucleotides: 7. The CDR3 coding sequence is TGCGCCAGCAGCTCACAGGGGCGAGGGGAAAAACTGTTTTTT. Translated: CASSSQGRGEKLFF.

The V and J genes are TRBV18 and TRBJ1-1; D gene ambiguous. The V end lost 5 bases, the J end lost 5 bases, and 12 bases lay between the germline ends. The germline V gene encodes CDR1 KGHSH and CDR2 LQKENI. The CDR3 loop spans 13 amino acids. For the CDR3, the DNA is TGTGCCAGCTCAGGAATTTCGGGGACTGAAGCTTTCTTT. Translating it yields CASSGISGTEAFF.

V is TRBV7-9 and J is TRBJ2-7; 7 bases are a match to TRBD1. Germline V lookup: CDR1 SEHNR, CDR2 FQNEAQ (reference sequence). The length of the CDR3 is 14 residues. The ends lost 0 bases at V and 6 bases at J; junction bases unmatched: 5. The CDR3 reads CASSLAGTATEQYF. The CDR3 coding sequence is TGTGCCAGCAGCTTAGCCGGGACAGCCACCGAGCAGTACTTC.

This clone was recorded a few times. V is TRBV7-9 and J is TRBJ2-1; D perhaps matches TRBD2 (6 bases). CDR1 is SEHNR and CDR2 is FQNEAQ in the germline V gene (reference sequence). The V gene lost 1 base and the J gene lost 1 base, with 17 bases spanning the gap. CDR3 size: 18 residues. CDR3 in amino acids: CASSLGLVRGGSYNEQFF. As DNA, the CDR3 is TGTGCCAGCAGCTTAGGTTTGGTTAGAGGAGGGTCCTACAATGAGCAGTTCTTC.

The gene calls are TRBV18 and TRBJ1-1, with 7 bases that match TRBD1. After removal of 3 bases from V and 2 bases from J, the junction contained 9 bases not matched to a gene. Germline V CDR1 and CDR2: KGHSH, LQKENI. This CDR3 comprises 16 residues. CDR3 residues: CASSPIGQATNTEAFF. The CDR3 DNA reads TGTGCCAGCTCACCGATCGGACAGGCGACTAACACTGAAGCTTTCTTT.

This clone has just a few counts. The chain carries TRBV4-2 and TRBJ2-1; D unresolved. CDR3 size: 13 residues. Per germline, CDR1 LGHNA and CDR2 YNFKEQ. Trimming removed 0 bases at V and 8 bases at J, with 8 bases between. The DNA for the CDR3 is TGTGCCAGCAGCCAAGATCGGTCCGATGAGCAGTTCTTC. It yields the protein CASSQDRSDEQFF.

This clone has only a few counts. The gene calls are TRBV7-8 and TRBJ1-5; no reliable D call. Germline V gene lookup returns CDR1 SGHVS and CDR2 FQNEAQ. This CDR3 has 16 residues. V lost 1 base, J lost 0 bases, and 10 bases lay in between. CDR3 sequence reads: CASSLVTQISNQPQHF. The CDR3 DNA sequence: TGTGCCAGCAGCTTAGTTACACAGATTAGCAATCAGCCCCAGCATTTT.

This clone was found a few times. The V gene is TRBV28, the J gene TRBJ2-7; 11 nucleotides align to TRBD2. With 6 bases clipped from V and 3 bases from J, the junction kept 4 bases outside the gene matches. The germline CDR1 and CDR2 sequences are MDHEN and SYDVKM. The CDR3 consists of 14 residues. The DNA of the CDR3 is TGTGCCAGCAGCCTTAGCGGGAGGGGCTACGAGCAGTACTTC. Amino acid sequence: CASSLSGRGYEQYF.

The V gene is TRBV5-1, the J gene TRBJ2-7; D might be TRBD1 (6 bases). CDR1 is SGHRS, CDR2 YFSETQ, per germline. The CDR3 covers 13 residues. Trimming took off 1 base at V and 4 bases at J, with 9 bases between the two ends. The CDR3: CASSLTGPYEQYF. In DNA, the CDR3 is TGCGCCAGCAGCTTGACAGGGCCTTACGAGCAGTACTTC. The entire variable domain, with the rest obtained from reference TRBV5-1 and TRBJ2-7, is as follows: KAGVTQTPRYLIKTRGQQVTLSCSPISGHRSVSWYQQTPGQGLQFLFEYFSETQRNKGNFPGRFSGRQFSNSRSEMNVSTLELGDSALYLCASSLTGPYEQYFGPGTRLTVT.

The J gene is TRBJ2-1, the V gene TRBV11-3; unclear D gene. The V end was cut by 4 bases, the J end by 10 bases, with 17 bases between. This CDR3 is 14 amino acids long. Germline V lookup: CDR1 SGHNT, CDR2 YENEEA. The CDR3 is CASSSGGIKSEQFF. In DNA, the CDR3 is TGTGCCAGCAGCTCCGGCGGTATCAAAAGCGAGCAGTTCTTC.

The rearrangement joins TRBV9 to TRBJ2-1; maybe TRBD2 (5 bases). V dropped 4 bases and J dropped 2 bases, with 13 bases sitting between them. Germline V gives CDR1 SGDLS, CDR2 YYNGEE. The CDR3 length is 15 residues. The CDR3 nucleotides read TGTGCCAGCAGCCTAGTGGGAGTTCCCTACAATGAGCAGTTCTTC. Protein product: CASSLVGVPYNEQFF.

The sample holds a few counts of this clone. The chain combines TRBV15 with TRBJ1-1; tentatively, D is TRBD1 (6 bases). The germline V and J ends were trimmed by 0 bases and 4 bases, with 12 bases remaining between them. Germline V CDR1 and CDR2: LNHNV, YYDKDF (reference sequence). This CDR3 is 15 amino acids long. CDR3 sequence (DNA): TGTGCCACCAGCAGAGACCCGGGGGGGGCCACTGAAGCTTTCTTT. Protein sequence: CATSRDPGGATEAFF.

This clone was seen a few times. The chain combines TRBV5-1 with TRBJ2-1, with 11 bases aligning to TRBD2. The CDR3 is 15 residues long. V was pared by 1 base and J by 6 bases, with 3 bases of the junction left unmatched. From germline, CDR1 is SGHRS and CDR2 YFSETQ. CDR3 bases: TGCGCCAGCAGCTTGACTAGCGGGAGCCCCAATGAGCAGTTCTTC. This encodes CASSLTSGSPNEQFF.

The V and J genes are TRBV5-6 and TRBJ2-3; 12 bases agree with TRBD2. Germline V gene lookup returns CDR1 SGHDT and CDR2 YYEEEE. V was clipped by 3 bases and J by 8 bases; unmatched bases: 4. This CDR3 has 14 amino acids. DNA of the CDR3: TGTGCCAGCAGCTCGACTAGCGGGAGCGGTACGCAGTATTTT. Translated: CASSSTSGSGTQYF.

The chain combines TRBV5-1 with TRBJ2-5; D is unclear. Trimming cost V 0 bases and J 7 bases, with 10 bases left between them. The V gene's germline CDR1 is SGHRS and CDR2 YFSETQ. CDR3 length: 13 amino acids. CDR3: CASSLASTGTQYF. CDR3 coding DNA: TGCGCCAGCAGCTTGGCCTCCACTGGGACCCAGTACTTC.